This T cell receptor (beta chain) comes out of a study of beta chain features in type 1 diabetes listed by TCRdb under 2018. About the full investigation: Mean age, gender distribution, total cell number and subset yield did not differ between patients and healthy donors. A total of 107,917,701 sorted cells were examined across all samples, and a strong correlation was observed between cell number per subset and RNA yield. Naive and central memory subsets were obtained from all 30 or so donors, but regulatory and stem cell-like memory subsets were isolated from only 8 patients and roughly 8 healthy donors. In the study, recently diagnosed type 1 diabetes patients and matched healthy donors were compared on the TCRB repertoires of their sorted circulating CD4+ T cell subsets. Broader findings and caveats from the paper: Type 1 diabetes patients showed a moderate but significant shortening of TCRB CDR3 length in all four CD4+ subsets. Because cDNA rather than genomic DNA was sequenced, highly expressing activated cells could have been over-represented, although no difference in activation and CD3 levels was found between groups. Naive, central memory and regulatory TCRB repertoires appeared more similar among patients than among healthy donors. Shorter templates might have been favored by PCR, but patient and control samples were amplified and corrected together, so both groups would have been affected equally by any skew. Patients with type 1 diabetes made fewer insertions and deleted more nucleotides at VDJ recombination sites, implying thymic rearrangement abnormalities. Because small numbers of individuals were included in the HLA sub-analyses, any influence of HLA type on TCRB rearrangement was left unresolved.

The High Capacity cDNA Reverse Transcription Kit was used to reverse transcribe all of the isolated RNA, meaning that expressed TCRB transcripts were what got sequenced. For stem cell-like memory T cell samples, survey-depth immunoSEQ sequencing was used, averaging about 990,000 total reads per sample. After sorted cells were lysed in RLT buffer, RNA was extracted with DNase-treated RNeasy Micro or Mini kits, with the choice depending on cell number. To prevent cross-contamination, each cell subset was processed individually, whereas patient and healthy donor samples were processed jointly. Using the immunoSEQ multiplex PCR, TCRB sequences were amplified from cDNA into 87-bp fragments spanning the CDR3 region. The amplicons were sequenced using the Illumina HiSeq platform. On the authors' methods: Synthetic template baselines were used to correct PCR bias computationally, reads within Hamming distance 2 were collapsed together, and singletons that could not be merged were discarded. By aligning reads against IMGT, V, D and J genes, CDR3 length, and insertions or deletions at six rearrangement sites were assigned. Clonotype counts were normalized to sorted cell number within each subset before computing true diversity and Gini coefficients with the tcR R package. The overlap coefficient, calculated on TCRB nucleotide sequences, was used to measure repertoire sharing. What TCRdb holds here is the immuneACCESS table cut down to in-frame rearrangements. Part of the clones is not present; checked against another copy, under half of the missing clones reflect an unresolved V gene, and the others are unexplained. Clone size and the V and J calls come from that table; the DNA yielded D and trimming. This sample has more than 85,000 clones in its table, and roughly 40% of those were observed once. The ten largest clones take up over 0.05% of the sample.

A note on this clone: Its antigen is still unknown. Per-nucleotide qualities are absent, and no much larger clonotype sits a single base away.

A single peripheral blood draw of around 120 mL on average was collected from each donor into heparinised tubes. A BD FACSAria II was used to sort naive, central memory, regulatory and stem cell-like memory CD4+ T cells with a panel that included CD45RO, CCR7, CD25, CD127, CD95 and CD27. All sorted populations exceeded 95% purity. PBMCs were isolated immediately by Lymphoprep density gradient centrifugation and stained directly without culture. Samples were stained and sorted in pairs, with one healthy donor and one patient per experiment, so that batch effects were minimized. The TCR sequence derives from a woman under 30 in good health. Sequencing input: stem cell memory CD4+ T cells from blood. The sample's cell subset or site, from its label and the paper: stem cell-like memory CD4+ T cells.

The nucleotide sequence reads TGTGCCAGCAGCCAGGGGCCCGGGGAGCTGTTTTTT. It translates as CASSQGPGELFF. The chain links TRBV28 with TRBJ2-2; TRBD1 is perhaps the D gene, given 6 matching bases. The CDR3 runs 12 residues from the cysteine to the phenylalanine. Just the 36-base CDR3 DNA is kept, in frame starting at base 1. Cut back by 6 bases and 6 bases, the V and J ends lie 8 bases apart. Taken from the germline V gene, the CDR1 and CDR2 loops are MDHEN and SYDVKM.